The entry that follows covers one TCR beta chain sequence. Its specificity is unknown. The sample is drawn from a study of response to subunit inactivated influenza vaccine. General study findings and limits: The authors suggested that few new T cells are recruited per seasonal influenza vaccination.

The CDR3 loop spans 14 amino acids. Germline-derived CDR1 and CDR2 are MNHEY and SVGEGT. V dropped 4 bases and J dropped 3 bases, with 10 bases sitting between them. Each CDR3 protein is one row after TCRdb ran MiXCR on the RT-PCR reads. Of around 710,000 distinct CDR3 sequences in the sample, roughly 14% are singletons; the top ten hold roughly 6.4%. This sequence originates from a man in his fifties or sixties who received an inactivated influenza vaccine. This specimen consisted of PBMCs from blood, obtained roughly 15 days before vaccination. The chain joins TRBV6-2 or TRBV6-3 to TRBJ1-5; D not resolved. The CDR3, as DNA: TGTGCCAGCAGTTTCCAACAGTCCAATCAGCCCCAGCATTTT. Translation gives CASSFQQSNQPQHF.